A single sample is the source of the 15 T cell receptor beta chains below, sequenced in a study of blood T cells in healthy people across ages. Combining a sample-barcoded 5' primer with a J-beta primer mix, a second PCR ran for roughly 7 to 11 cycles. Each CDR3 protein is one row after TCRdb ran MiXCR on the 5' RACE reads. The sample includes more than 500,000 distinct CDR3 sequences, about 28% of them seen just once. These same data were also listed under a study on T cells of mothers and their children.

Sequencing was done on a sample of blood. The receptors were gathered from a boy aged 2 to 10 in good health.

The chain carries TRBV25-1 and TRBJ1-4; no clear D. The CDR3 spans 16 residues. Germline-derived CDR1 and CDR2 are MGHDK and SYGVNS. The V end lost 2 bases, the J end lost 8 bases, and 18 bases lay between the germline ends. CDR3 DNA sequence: TGTGCCAGCAGTGAAGGAGTGAGGTGGCAGACGGAAAAACTGTTTTTT. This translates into CASSEGVRWQTEKLFF.

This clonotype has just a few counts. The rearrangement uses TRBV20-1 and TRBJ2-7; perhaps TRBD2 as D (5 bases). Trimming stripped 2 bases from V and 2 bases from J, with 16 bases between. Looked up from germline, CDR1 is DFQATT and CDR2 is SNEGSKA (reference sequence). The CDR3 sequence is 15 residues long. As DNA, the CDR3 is TGCAGTGCTAGAAAGGTTAGCGAGCCGACCTACGAGCAGTACTTC. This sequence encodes CSARKVSEPTYEQYF.

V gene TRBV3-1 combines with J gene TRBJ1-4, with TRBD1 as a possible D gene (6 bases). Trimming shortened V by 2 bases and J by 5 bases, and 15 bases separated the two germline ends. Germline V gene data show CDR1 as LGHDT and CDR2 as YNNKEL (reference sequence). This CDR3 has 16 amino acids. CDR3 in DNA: TGTGCCAGCAGCCAAAAGATTGGACAGCGAAATGAAAAACTGTTTTTT. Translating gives CASSQKIGQRNEKLFF.

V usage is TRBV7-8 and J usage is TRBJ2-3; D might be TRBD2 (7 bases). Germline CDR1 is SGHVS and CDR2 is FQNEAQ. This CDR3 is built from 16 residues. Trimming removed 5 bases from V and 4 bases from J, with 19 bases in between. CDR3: CASSLRRGEGPDTQYF. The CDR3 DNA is TGTGCCAGCAGCCTGAGGAGGGGGGAGGGGCCAGATACGCAGTATTTT.

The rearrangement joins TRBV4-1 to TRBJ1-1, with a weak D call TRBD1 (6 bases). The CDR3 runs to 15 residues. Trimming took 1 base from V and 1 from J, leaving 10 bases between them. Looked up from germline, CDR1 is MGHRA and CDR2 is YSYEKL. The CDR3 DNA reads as TGCGCCAGCAGCCAAGGTCGGGGGCAGAACACTGAAGCTTTCTTT. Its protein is CASSQGRGQNTEAFF.

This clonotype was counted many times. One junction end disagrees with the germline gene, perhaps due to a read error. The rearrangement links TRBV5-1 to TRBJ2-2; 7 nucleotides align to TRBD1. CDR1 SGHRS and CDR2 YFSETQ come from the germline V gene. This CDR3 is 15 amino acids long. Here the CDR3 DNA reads TGCGCCAGCAGCTTGGGGACAGGAAACACCGGGGAACTGTTTTTT. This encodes CASSLGTGNTGELFF.

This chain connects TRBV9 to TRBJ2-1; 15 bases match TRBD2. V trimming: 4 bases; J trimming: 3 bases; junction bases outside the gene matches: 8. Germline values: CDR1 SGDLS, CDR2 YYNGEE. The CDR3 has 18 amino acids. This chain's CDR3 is CASSSEGTSGRIYNEQFF. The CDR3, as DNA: TGTGCCAGCAGCTCGGAGGGGACTAGCGGGAGGATCTACAATGAGCAGTTCTTC.

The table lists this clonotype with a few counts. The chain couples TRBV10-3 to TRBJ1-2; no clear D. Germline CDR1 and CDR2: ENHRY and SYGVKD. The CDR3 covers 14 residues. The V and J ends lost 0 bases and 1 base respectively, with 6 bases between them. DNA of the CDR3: TGTGCCATCAGTGAGTCTCCGGGTAACTATGGCTACACCTTC. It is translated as CAISESPGNYGYTF.

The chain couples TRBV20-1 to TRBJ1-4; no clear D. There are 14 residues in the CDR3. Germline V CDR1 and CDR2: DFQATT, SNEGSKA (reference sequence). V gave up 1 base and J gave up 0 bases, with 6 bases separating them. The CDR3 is CSARGTSTNEKLFF. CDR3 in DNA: TGCAGTGCTAGAGGAACTTCAACTAATGAAAAACTGTTTTTT.

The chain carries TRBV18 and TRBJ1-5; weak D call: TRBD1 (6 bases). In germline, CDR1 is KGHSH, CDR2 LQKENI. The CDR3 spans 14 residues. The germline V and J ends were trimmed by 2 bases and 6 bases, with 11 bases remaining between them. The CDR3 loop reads CASSPTGKGQPQHF. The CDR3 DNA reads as TGTGCCAGCTCACCAACAGGGAAGGGTCAGCCCCAGCATTTT.

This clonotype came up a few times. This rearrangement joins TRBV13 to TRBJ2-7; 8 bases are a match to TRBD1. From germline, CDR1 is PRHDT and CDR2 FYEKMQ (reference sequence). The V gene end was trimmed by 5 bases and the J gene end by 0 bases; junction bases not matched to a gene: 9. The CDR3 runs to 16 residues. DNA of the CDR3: TGTGCCAGCAGCCAGATTGGGGGGACAGGCTCCTACGAGCAGTACTTC. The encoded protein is CASSQIGGTGSYEQYF. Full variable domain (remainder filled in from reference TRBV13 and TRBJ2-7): AAGVIQSPRHLIKEKRETATLKCYPIPRHDTVYWYQQGPGQDPQFLISFYEKMQSDKGSIPDRFSAQQFSDYHSELNMSSLELGDSALYFCASSQIGGTGSYEQYFGPGTRLTVT.

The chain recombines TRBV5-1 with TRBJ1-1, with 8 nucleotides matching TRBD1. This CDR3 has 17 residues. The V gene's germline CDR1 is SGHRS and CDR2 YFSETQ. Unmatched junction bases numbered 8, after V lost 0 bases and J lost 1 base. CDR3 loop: CASSLAGAGGRNTEAFF. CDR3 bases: TGCGCCAGCAGCTTGGCCGGCGCAGGGGGCCGGAACACTGAAGCTTTCTTT.

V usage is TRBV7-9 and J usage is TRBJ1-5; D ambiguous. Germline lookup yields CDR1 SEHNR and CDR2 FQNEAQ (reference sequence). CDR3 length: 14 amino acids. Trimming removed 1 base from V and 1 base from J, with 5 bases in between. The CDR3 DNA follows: TGTGCCAGCAGCTTAGACATGAGCAATCAGCCCCAGCATTTT. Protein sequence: CASSLDMSNQPQHF.

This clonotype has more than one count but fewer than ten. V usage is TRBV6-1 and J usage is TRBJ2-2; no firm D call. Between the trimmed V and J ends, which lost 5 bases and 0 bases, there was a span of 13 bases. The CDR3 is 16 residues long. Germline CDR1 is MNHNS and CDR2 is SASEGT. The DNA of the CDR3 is TGTGCCAGCAGTACCGTAGACCCCTCGAACACCGGGGAGCTGTTTTTT. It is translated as CASSTVDPSNTGELFF.

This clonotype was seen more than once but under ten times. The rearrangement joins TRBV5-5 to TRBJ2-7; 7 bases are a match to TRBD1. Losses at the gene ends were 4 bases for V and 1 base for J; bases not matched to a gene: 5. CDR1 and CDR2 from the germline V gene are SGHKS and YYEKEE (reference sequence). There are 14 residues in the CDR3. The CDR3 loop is CASSPGQPSYEQYF. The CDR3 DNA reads TGTGCCAGCAGCCCGGGACAGCCATCCTACGAGCAGTACTTC.